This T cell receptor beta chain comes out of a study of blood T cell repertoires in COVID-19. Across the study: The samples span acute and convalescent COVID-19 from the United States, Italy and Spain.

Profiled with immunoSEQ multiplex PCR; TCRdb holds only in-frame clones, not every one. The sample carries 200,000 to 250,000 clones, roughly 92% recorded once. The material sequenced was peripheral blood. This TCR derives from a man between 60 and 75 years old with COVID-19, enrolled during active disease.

The CDR3 sequence is CSVEAQLAGVSYEQYF. In DNA, the CDR3 is TGCAGCGTTGAAGCGCAGCTAGCGGGGGTATCCTACGAGCAGTACTTC. The chain couples TRBV29-1 to TRBJ2-7, with TRBD2 matching over 10 bases. The V and J ends lost 1 base and 1 base, in that order; junction bases with no gene match: 7. This CDR3 has 16 residues. CDR1 and CDR2 (germline): SQVTM, ANQGSEA.